This T cell receptor beta chain was captured in a study of T cells in Graves' hyperthyroidism and ophthalmopathy. TCR beta CDR3 regions were amplified from RNA transcripts. A first-round RT-PCR of the TCR CDR3 used the HTBI primer set. One entry per CDR3 protein results from TCRdb running MiXCR on the multiplex PCR reads. There are approximately 490,000 distinct CDR3 sequences in the sample; roughly 23% occur only once, and under 55% lies in the top ten. The length of the CDR3 is 14 residues. Trimming shortened V by 0 bases and J by 4 bases, and 8 bases separated the two germline ends. Germline CDR1 and CDR2: SGHRS and YFSETQ.

Source material: blood. The clonotype comes from a woman aged 70 to 79 with Graves' ophthalmopathy. The genes are TRBV5-1 and TRBJ2-4, with D possibly being TRBD1 or TRBD2 (6 bases each). The CDR3 sequence is CASSLEGGKNIQYF. In DNA, the CDR3 is TGCGCCAGCAGCTTGGAAGGGGGGAAAAACATTCAGTACTTC.